This T cell receptor beta chain was captured in a study of technical replicates of blood from a handful of donors. Germline V CDR1 and CDR2: MNHEY, SMNVEV (reference sequence). CDR3 length: 16 residues. V lost 6 bases, J lost 3 bases, and 10 bases stayed unmatched. TCRdb's table, derived via immunoSEQ multiplex PCR, lists solely in-frame clones and lacks some. The sample has tens of thousands of clones; around 97% are singletons. The sequence was collected from a human donor in good health. Sequenced input: T cells isolated from PBMCs. This chain links TRBV27 with TRBJ2-2; 7 bases align to TRBD1. The CDR3: CASSSYRGLHTGELFF. The CDR3 nucleotides are TGTGCCAGCAGCAGCTACAGGGGTCTACACACCGGGGAGCTGTTTTTT.